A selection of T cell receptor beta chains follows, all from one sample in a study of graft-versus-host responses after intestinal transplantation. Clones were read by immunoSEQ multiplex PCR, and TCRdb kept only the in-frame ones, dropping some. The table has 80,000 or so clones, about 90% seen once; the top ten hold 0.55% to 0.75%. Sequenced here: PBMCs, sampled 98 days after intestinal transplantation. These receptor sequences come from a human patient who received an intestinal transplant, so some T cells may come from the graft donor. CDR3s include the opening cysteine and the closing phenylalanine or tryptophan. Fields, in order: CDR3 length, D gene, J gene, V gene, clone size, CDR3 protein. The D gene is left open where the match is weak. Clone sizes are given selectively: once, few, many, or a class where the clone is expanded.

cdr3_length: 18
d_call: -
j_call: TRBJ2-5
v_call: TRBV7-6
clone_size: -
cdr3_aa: CASSLGWAAGRYQETQYF

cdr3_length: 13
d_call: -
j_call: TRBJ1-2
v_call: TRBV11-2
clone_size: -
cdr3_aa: CASSQGGNYGYTF

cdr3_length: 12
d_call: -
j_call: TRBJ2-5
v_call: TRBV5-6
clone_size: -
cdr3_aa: CASSSLGETQYF

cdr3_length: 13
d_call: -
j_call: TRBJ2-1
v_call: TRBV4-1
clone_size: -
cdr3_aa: CASSVGKFNEQFF

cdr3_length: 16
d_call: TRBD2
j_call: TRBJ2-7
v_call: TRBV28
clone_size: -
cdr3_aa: CASSLGTSGRGYEQYF

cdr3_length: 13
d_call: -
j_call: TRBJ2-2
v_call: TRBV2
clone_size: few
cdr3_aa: CASRGRLPGELFF

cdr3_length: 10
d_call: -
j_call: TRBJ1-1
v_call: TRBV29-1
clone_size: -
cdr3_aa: CSVGAGRAFF

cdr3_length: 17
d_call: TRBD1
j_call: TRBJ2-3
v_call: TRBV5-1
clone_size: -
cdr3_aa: CASSQLPTGGTTDTQYF

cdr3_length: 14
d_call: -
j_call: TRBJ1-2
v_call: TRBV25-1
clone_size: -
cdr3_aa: CASSPRGTSYGYTF

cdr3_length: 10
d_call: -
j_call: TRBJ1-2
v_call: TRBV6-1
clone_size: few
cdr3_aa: CASREDGYTF

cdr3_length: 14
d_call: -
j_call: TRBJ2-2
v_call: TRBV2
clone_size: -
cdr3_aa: CASSEQGPTGELFF

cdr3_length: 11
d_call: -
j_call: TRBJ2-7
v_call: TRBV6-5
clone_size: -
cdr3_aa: CASSYSSGQYF

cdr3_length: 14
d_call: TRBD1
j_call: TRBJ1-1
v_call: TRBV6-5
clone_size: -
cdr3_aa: CASSSTGDNTEAFF